This T cell receptor beta chain emerged from a study of cytomegalovirus exposure and HLA in healthy donors. The protocol was immunoSEQ multiplex PCR, while the TCRdb copy is restricted to in-frame clones and leaves out a portion. Among under 200,000 clones listed, about 86% were seen once. Overall study findings and caveats: Reports credit the classifier with highly specific, highly sensitive diagnosis of cytomegalovirus status.

The junction had 9 bases not matched to a gene; V was cut back by 6 bases and J by 4 bases. Germline assignment: CDR1 LNHDA and CDR2 SQIVND (reference sequence). This CDR3 contains 14 residues. These donors were members of the roughly 110-subject validation cohort, a group separate from the approximately 680-subject first cohort. Concerning this clone itself: The antigen remains undetermined.

The source is a woman younger than 45 in good health and CMV-seronegative. V is TRBV19 and J is TRBJ2-7, with TRBD2 identical over 7 bases. Specimen: PBMCs. The CDR3 DNA follows: TGTGCCAGTAGGAATGGCGGGAGTTCTTACGAGCAGTACTTC. The encoded protein is CASRNGGSSYEQYF. The whole variable domain, filled in from reference TRBV19 and TRBJ2-7, reads DGGITQSPKYLFRKEGQNVTLSCEQNLNHDAMYWYRQDPGQGLRLIYYSQIVNDFQKGDIAEGYSVSREKKESFPLTVTSAQKNPTAFYLCASRNGGSSYEQYFGPGTRLTVT.